Described below is a single TCR beta chain sequence and its context. Antigen unknown. This specimen belongs to a study of T cell responses to AZD1222 COVID-19 vaccine. General observations from the study: Donors were chiefly white British, with a greater number of females, and clonal diversity was perhaps underestimated.

Repertoires were generated with immunoSEQ multiplex PCR, while TCRdb's copy carries only in-frame clones and drops some. Counted here are 150,000 to 200,000 clones, about 94% occurring once; the ten biggest clones make up 0.9% to 1.1%. The CDR3 is 15 amino acids. Germline V gene lookup returns CDR1 SGHRS and CDR2 YFSETQ. Trimming shortened V by 4 bases and J by 0 bases, and 11 bases separated the two germline ends. Material: peripheral blood, obtained 28 days after the second AZD1222 dose. This clonotype originated in an adult who received the AZD1222 COVID-19 vaccine. The chain links TRBV5-1 to TRBJ1-5; unclear D gene. The CDR3 region is CASSLLGNSNQPQHF. The DNA for the CDR3 is TGCGCCAGCAGCCTTCTGGGGAATAGCAATCAGCCCCAGCATTTT.